This T cell receptor beta chain was identified in a study of cytomegalovirus exposure and HLA in healthy donors. Study results and caveats: CMV antigen specificity of three CMV-associated chains was confirmed in vitro.

Trimming took off 0 bases at V and 5 bases at J, with 11 bases between the two ends. The CDR3 is 15 amino acids. Per germline, CDR1 MGHRA and CDR2 YSYEKL. A remark on this clone: Its specificity is not known.

The donors were part of the approximately 130-subject validation cohort, which stood apart from the 666-subject first cohort. TCRdb's table, derived via immunoSEQ multiplex PCR, lists solely in-frame clones and lacks some. The table has approximately 160,000 clones, nearly 90% seen once. Sequencing was done on a sample of PBMCs. The TCR originated in a man in his late teens or twenties in good health and CMV-seropositive. The gene calls are TRBV4-1 and TRBJ2-1; a possible D gene is TRBD2 (6 bases). The CDR3 reads CASSQDSGFNNEQFF. The DNA for the CDR3 is TGCGCCAGCAGCCAAGATAGCGGCTTTAACAATGAGCAGTTCTTC.